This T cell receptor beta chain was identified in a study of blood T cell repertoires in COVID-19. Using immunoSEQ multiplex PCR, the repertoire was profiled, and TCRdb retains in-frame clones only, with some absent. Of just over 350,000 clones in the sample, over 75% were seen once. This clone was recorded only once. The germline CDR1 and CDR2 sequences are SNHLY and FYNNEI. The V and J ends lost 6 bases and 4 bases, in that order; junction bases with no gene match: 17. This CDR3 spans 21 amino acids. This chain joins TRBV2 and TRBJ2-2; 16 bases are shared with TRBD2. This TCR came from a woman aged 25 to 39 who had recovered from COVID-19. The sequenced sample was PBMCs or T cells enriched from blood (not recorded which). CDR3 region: CASSIRYPGLAGGRATGELFF. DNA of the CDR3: TGTGCCAGCAGCATAAGATATCCGGGACTAGCGGGGGGGCGTGCCACCGGGGAGCTGTTTTTT.